This TCR beta chain was sequenced in a study of shared clonotypes between healthy human individuals. Regarding the study as a whole: The study sampled only blood, and tissue repertoires likely differ. Larger estimated richness was generally seen in naive subsets than in memory subsets.

From germline, CDR1 is SEHNR and CDR2 FQNEAQ (reference sequence). The V segment lost 5 bases and the J segment 2 bases; nucleotides outside the gene matches: 15. The CDR3 is made up of 19 amino acids. Terminally differentiated effector memory CD45RA+ cells were left out of the naive CD8 fraction, which was CD45RO-negative and positively selected for CCR7. Healthy HIV-negative adults without recent acute infections or vaccinations served as donors. Generated by immunoSEQ multiplex PCR, the TCRdb table keeps only in-frame clones and is missing some. The table records about 2,100,000 clones, roughly 91% of them present only once. Worth noting for this clone: Its antigen is unidentified.

This TCR came from a man younger than 35 in good health. Some clones in this sample may be carry-over from other donors' samples. Specimen: naive CD8+ T cells from PBMCs. The chain has TRBV7-9 and TRBJ2-1, with 10 positions matching TRBD2. The DNA for the CDR3 is TGTGCCAGCAGCGGATTAAGCGGGAGGGCCGCCACCGCCTACAATGAGCAGTTCTTC. It is translated as CASSGLSGRAATAYNEQFF.